This T cell receptor beta chain came from a study of CD8 T cells in ankylosing spondylitis (dated by TCRdb to about 2017). Study-level background: To find TCR variants linked to disease, the study profiled T cell receptor beta repertoires in ankylosing spondylitis patients and healthy donors. In total, the full study cohort was made up of 95 to 110 healthy donors and 25 ankylosing spondylitis patients. Peripheral blood was sampled, and synovial fluid was also collected from ankylosing spondylitis patients. The full study reports these points: A TCR beta motif made up of 7 to 9 highly homologous amino acid variants appeared to be characteristic of blood from ankylosing spondylitis patients. Some of the motif variants had been reported before in the synovial fluid and blood of reactive arthritis patients, a finding that suggests common disease-initiation mechanisms. Significant enrichment of the disease-linked clones was reported in matched synovial fluid samples from ankylosing spondylitis patients. The disease-linked clones had a CD8+ phenotype and were found at relatively low frequencies in peripheral blood.

This clonotype was counted a few times. No antigen is known for it. Per-base quality was not reported, and no clone a single base away is much larger than it. Reads for this sample came from an Illumina HiSeq 2500. Quantitative 5'-RACE with molecular barcodes was used to prepare TCR beta libraries. The original methods were these. A new computational method, built on a probabilistic model of VDJ rearrangement, was used to identify disease-linked TCR variants. In-frame beta chains were kept once TCRdb had trimmed the public reads at Q25 with fastp and called clones with MiXCR. Each CDR3 protein gets just one entry, which takes the most common genes and DNA from the rows behind it. The V and J calls shown here were made by TCRdb, not taken from the authors' results. For this sample the table gives some 300,000 distinct CDR3 sequences, of which more than 20% were detected only once. 3.5% of the sample comes from the top ten.

There are 12 amino acids in the CDR3, from cysteine to phenylalanine inclusive. Left in the record is the CDR3 DNA by itself, 36 bases read in frame from the first base. The CDR1 and CDR2 encoded by the germline V gene are MNHEY and SVGAGI. A distance of 11 bases separates the germline ends of V and J, which lose 10 bases and 4 bases respectively. The sample consisted of blood, either unsorted or a sorted T cell fraction (not recorded which). The TCR comes from a female donor with ankylosing spondylitis or in good health (not recorded which). This chain joins TRBV6-5 to TRBJ2-1; the D segment cannot be called with confidence. The CDR3 reads as follows: CATTTRYNEQFF. The nucleotide sequence reads as follows: TGTGCCACCACGACCAGATACAATGAGCAGTTCTTC.